This T cell receptor (beta chain) was sequenced in a study of control samples from healthy donors and cancer patients (dated by TCRdb to 2018 to 2021). Here V drops 5 bases and J drops 5 bases, and the junction holds 6 bases not matched to any gene. The germline V gene sets CDR1 to SGHTA and CDR2 to FQGNSA. The cysteine opens and the phenylalanine closes a CDR3 of 15 amino acids. Kept here is only the CDR3 DNA, which spans 45 bases and is read in frame from base 1. The library was produced with the immunoSEQ multiplex PCR assay. The table was pulled from immuneACCESS by TCRdb, which kept in-frame rearrangements only. Such tables lose some clones; where checked, under half of the loss comes from unresolved V genes, and the rest has no known cause. Within this sample are roughly 83,000 clones, with more than 75% of them counted one time only. The leading ten clones occupy over 7.5% of the sample. This clone was observed a single time. Its antigen remains unidentified. No quality values exist for individual bases; no much larger clone is one base distant.

Specimen: blood. This sequence was found in a woman aged 55-69 years in good health. Rearrangement joined TRBV7-2 to TRBJ2-5, with 12 junctional bases fitting TRBD1. In nucleotides, the sequence is TGTGCCAGCAGCAGGGGACAGGGGGCATCCGAGACCCAGTACTTC. Translated, this is CASSRGQGASETQYF.